The 21 T cell receptor beta chains below all came from one sample that was sequenced in a study of blood T cells in healthy people across ages. Alongside a J-beta primer mix, a sample-barcoded 5' primer served in a second PCR lasting about 7 to 12 cycles. TCRdb fed the 5' RACE reads into MiXCR, producing one record per CDR3 protein. The table has about 1.4 million distinct CDR3 sequences, 55% to 75% seen once. The specimen was blood. The receptors were gathered from a man younger than 35 in good health.

The chain combines TRBV25-1 with TRBJ2-5; D is perhaps TRBD2 (6 bases). The assigned J gene may be wrong: the sequence end matches TRBJ2-7 better. The germline V gene encodes CDR1 MGHDK and CDR2 SYGVNS. The CDR3 is made up of 12 amino acids. This CDR3 is CASSDGGNEQYF. In DNA form, the CDR3 reads TGTGCCAGCAGTGATGGGGGGAACGAGCAGTACTTC.

The chain employs TRBV5-1 and TRBJ1-5; D is unclear. This CDR3 contains 13 residues. V was shortened by 1 base and J by 5 bases, with 7 bases between the two germline ends. CDR1 SGHRS and CDR2 YFSETQ come from the germline V gene. In DNA, the CDR3 is TGCGCCAGCAGCTTGTCAGTGGATCAGCCCCAGCATTTT. As protein: CASSLSVDQPQHF.

The chain carries TRBV2 and TRBJ2-1; perhaps TRBD2 as D (6 bases). This CDR3 spans 18 amino acids. Germline CDR1 is SNHLY and CDR2 is FYNNEI. Trimming took 2 bases from V and 0 from J, leaving 17 bases between them. The CDR3 loop reads CASSERGSSASSYNEQFF. CDR3 DNA sequence: TGTGCCAGCAGTGAACGGGGGTCTAGCGCTAGCTCCTACAATGAGCAGTTCTTC.

This clonotype was detected a few times. The rearrangement uses TRBV9 and TRBJ1-2; D not resolved. The CDR3 sequence is 12 residues long. CDR1 and CDR2 (germline): SGDLS, YYNGEE. Trimming pared 3 bases from V and 3 bases from J, leaving 6 bases between. Here the CDR3 DNA reads TGTGCCAGCAGCGAGGGTTACTATGGCTACACCTTC. Translated: CASSEGYYGYTF.

V and J are TRBV5-1 and TRBJ2-3, with 11 bases fitting TRBD2. The germline CDR1 and CDR2 sequences are SGHRS and YFSETQ. The CDR3 sequence is 16 residues long. Germline trimming cut 5 bases from V and 0 bases from J; bases unmatched to any gene: 5. The CDR3 coding sequence is TGCGCCAGCAGGGCGGGACTAGCGGTTAGCACAGATACGCAGTATTTT. Translating gives CASRAGLAVSTDTQYF.

This clonotype was seen only once. The genes are TRBV20-1 and TRBJ2-1; TRBD2 is a possible D gene (5 bases). This CDR3 region has 12 residues. V was shortened by 3 bases and J by 9 bases, with 12 bases between the two germline ends. Germline assignment: CDR1 DFQATT and CDR2 SNEGSKA (reference sequence). This CDR3 is CSAREDWSEQFF. The CDR3 nucleotides are TGCAGTGCTAGGGAGGACTGGAGTGAGCAGTTCTTC.

Only one count was recorded for this clonotype. The chain couples TRBV6-2 or TRBV6-3 to TRBJ2-4; D is perhaps TRBD1 (7 bases). The J call may be mistaken, given a closer DNA end match to TRBJ2-7. Germline V gene sequence: CDR1 MNHEY, CDR2 SVGEGT. The CDR3 is made up of 15 amino acids. CDR3 loop: CASRTRGVSPYEQYF. The CDR3 DNA follows: TGTGCCAGCAGAACCAGGGGGGTATCCCCCTACGAGCAGTACTTC.

This clonotype was observed a few times. The CDR3 region has the DNA TGTGCCAGCACCACATCGGGGGCTAGTCGGGGGGGGACCCAGTACTTC. Translation gives CASTTSGASRGGTQYF. The chain employs TRBV12-3 or TRBV12-4 and TRBJ2-5, with TRBD2 identical over 8 bases. The CDR3 has 16 residues. The V and J ends lost 7 bases and 7 bases, in that order; junction bases with no gene match: 17.

This clonotype was seen once. The rearrangement uses TRBV27 and TRBJ2-3, with 7 bases that match TRBD1. With V trimmed by 5 bases and J by 2 bases, 10 bases remained unmatched. CDR1 is MNHEY, CDR2 SMNVEV, per germline (reference sequence). The CDR3 is 16 residues long. CDR3 residues: CASSRTGPPYTDTQYF. The CDR3 DNA reads as TGTGCCAGCAGTCGGACAGGCCCCCCATACACAGATACGCAGTATTTT.

This chain joins TRBV5-1 and TRBJ2-1; no clear D gene. The V gene lost 5 bases and the J gene lost 9 bases, with 24 bases spanning the gap. The germline V gene has CDR1 SGHRS and CDR2 YFSETQ. CDR3 length: 16 residues. The CDR3 protein is CASRQLTATASGEQFF. In DNA form, the CDR3 reads TGCGCCAGCAGGCAACTGACTGCAACAGCGTCCGGTGAGCAGTTCTTC.

The genes are TRBV20-1 and TRBJ2-7, with 10 nucleotides matching TRBD2. This CDR3 comprises 13 residues. The germline gives CDR1 DFQATT, CDR2 SNEGSKA (reference sequence). With 7 bases clipped from V and 5 bases from J, the junction kept 8 bases outside the gene matches. CDR3 in amino acids: CSVQAGGPDEQYF. The CDR3 nucleotides read TGCAGTGTCCAAGCGGGAGGGCCGGACGAGCAGTACTTC.

The chain employs TRBV29-1 and TRBJ2-7; TRBD1 matches 7 bases. This CDR3 is 16 amino acids long. With 1 base clipped from V and 2 bases from J, the junction kept 11 bases outside the gene matches. The germline V gene has CDR1 SQVTM and CDR2 ANQGSEA. The CDR3 is CSVEGLSGTETYEQYF. In DNA, the CDR3 is TGCAGCGTTGAAGGGCTCTCCGGGACAGAGACCTACGAGCAGTACTTC.

This clonotype was seen just once. The chain uses TRBV6-1 and TRBJ2-3, with 10 bases lining up with TRBD2. The CDR3 spans 16 residues. CDR1 is MNHNS and CDR2 is SASEGT in the germline V gene. V lost 7 bases to trimming and J lost 5 bases; unmatched junction nucleotides: 12. In nucleotides, the CDR3 is TGTGCCAGCACTATGACTAGCGGGTCGGCCCAAGATACGCAGTATTTT. Its translation is CASTMTSGSAQDTQYF.

This clonotype was seen more than once but under ten times. This chain links TRBV24-1 with TRBJ2-3, with 13 bases identical to TRBD2. J gave up 5 bases and V 3 bases, and 7 bases lay outside the gene matches. The germline V gene encodes CDR1 KGHDR and CDR2 SFDVKD. CDR3 length: 17 amino acids. CDR3 protein: CATSDTGLAGEGDTQYF. CDR3 in DNA: TGTGCCACCAGTGATACCGGACTAGCGGGAGAAGGAGATACGCAGTATTTT.

Worth noting for this clonotype: The junction departs from the called germline gene at one end, perhaps through a read error. The rearrangement uses TRBV3-1 and TRBJ2-5; D is possibly TRBD1 or TRBD2 (6 bases each). The CDR3 has 14 amino acids. CDR1 and CDR2 (germline): LGHDT, YNNKEL (reference sequence). As DNA, the CDR3 is TGTACCAGCAGCCACCGGAGGGGGCAAGAGACCCAGTACTTC. Translating gives CTSSHRRGQETQYF.

The table lists this clonotype with a count of one. This chain uses TRBV20-1 with TRBJ1-1, with a weak D call TRBD1 (5 bases). This CDR3 has 19 residues. Germline CDR1 DFQATT, CDR2 SNEGSKA (reference sequence). Trimming took off 1 base at V and 1 base at J, with 25 bases between the two ends. The CDR3 nucleotides are TGCAGTGCTAGAGCGAACCCCCTGGACATTTTCGAAGGGAACACTGAAGCTTTCTTT. Its protein product is CSARANPLDIFEGNTEAFF.

The chain links TRBV7-9 to TRBJ2-1; 9 bases fit TRBD2. Trimming took 5 bases from V and 3 from J; bases not matched to a gene: 5. The CDR3 has 15 amino acids. Germline CDR1 reads SEHNR; CDR2 reads FQNEAQ (reference sequence). CDR3 in DNA: TGTGCCAGCAGCCCCAGGCGGGAGGGCTACAATGAGCAGTTCTTC. Translated, it gives CASSPRREGYNEQFF.

This clonotype was seen only a few times. One end of the junction varies from germline; a read error may be responsible. This rearrangement joins TRBV10-3 to TRBJ2-5; TRBD2 matches 7 bases. From germline, CDR1 is ENHRY and CDR2 SYGVKD. This CDR3 has 14 amino acids. The CDR3 loop is CAIGEAGNQETQYF. The CDR3 coding sequence is TGTGCCATCGGTGAAGCGGGGAACCAAGAGACCCAGTACTTC.

J is TRBJ2-7 and V is TRBV12-3 or TRBV12-4; 11 positions match TRBD1. The CDR3 length is 14 residues. J gave up 5 bases and V 5 bases, and 5 bases lay outside the gene matches. The CDR3 spells CASSPGTGGHEQYF. The CDR3 DNA sequence: TGTGCCAGCAGTCCCGGGACAGGGGGACACGAGCAGTACTTC.

This clonotype appeared a few times. The chain is built from TRBV7-2 and TRBJ2-4; no firm D call. The CDR3 loop spans 13 amino acids. V was cut by 0 bases and J by 8 bases, with 8 bases left in between. Germline CDR1 and CDR2: SGHTA and FQGNSA. For the CDR3, the DNA is TGTGCCAGCAGCTTAGCCTATCCGGACATTCAGTACTTC. Translated: CASSLAYPDIQYF.

This clonotype has just a few counts. The chain carries TRBV12-3 or TRBV12-4 and TRBJ2-1, with TRBD2 matching over 7 bases. The trim removed 3 bases at V and 6 bases at J, leaving 8 bases unmatched. The CDR3 runs 15 residues. The CDR3 loop reads CASSLSGRGFNEQFF. The CDR3 DNA sequence: TGTGCCAGCAGTTTGTCGGGGAGGGGTTTCAATGAGCAGTTCTTC.